The present TCR beta chain was sequenced within a study of shared clonotypes between healthy human individuals. Study at large: Every donor yielded three CD4 naive, three CD4 memory, two CD8 naive and one CD8 memory plate.

Regarding the study as a whole: Sampling used blood alone; tissue repertoires probably differ.

Concerning this clone itself: What it binds is not known.

This CDR3 comprises 15 residues. Looked up from germline, CDR1 is SGDLS and CDR2 is YYNGEE. Trimming pared 3 bases from V and 2 bases from J, leaving 13 bases between. The data were produced by immunoSEQ multiplex PCR, yet TCRdb's version contains in-frame clones alone and is incomplete. This table holds approximately 330,000 clones, over 70% found once. The clonotype originates from a man in his thirties or forties in good health. Input material: memory CD4+ T cells sorted from blood. The subset: CD45RA-negative fraction. This chain connects TRBV9 to TRBJ2-3, with D perhaps matching TRBD2 (5 bases). The CDR3 DNA sequence: TGTGCCAGCAGCGCGCGGGCTCCTAACACAGATACGCAGTATTTT. Protein product: CASSARAPNTDTQYF. Together with reference TRBV9 and TRBJ2-3, the CDR3 gives the full variable domain: DSGVTQTPKHLITATGQRVTLRCSPRSGDLSVYWYQQSLDQGLQFLIQYYNGEERAKGNILERFSAQQFPDLHSELNLSSLELGDSALYFCASSARAPNTDTQYFGPGTRLTVL.